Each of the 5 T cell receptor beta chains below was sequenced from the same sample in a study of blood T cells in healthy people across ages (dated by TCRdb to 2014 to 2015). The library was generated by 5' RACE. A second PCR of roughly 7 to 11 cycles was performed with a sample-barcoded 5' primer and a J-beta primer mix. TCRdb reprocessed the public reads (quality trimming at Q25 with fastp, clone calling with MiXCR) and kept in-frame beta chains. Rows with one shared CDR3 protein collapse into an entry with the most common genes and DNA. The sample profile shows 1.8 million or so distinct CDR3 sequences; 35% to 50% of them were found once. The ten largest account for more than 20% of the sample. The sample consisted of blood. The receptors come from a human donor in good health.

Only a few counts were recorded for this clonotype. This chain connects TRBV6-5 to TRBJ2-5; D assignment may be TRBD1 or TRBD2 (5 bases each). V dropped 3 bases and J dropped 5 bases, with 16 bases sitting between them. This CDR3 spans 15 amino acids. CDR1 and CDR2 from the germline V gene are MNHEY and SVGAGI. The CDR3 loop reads CASSYEGLGGETQYF. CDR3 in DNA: TGTGCCAGCAGTTATGAGGGGTTAGGAGGCGAGACCCAGTACTTC.

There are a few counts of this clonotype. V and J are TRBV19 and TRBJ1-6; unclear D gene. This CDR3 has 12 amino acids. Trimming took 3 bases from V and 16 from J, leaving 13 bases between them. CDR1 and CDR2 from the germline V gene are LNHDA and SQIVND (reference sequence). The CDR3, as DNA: TGTGCCAGTAGTATCCCCCACGGGAGACTCCACTTT. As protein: CASSIPHGRLHF.

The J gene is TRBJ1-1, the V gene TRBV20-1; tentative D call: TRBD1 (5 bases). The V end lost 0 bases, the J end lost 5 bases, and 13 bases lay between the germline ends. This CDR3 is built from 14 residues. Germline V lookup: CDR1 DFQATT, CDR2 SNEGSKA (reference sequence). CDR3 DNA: TGCAGTGCTAGAGATGTCCAGGGATGTACTGAAGCTTTCTTT. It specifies CSARDVQGCTEAFF.

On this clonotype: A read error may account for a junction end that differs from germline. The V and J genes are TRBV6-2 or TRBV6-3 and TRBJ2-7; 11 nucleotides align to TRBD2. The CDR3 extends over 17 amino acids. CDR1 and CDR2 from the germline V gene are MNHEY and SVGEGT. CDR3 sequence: CANSTILAGASTYEQYF. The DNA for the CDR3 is TGTGCCAACAGTACGATACTAGCGGGGGCCAGTACCTACGAGCAGTACTTC.

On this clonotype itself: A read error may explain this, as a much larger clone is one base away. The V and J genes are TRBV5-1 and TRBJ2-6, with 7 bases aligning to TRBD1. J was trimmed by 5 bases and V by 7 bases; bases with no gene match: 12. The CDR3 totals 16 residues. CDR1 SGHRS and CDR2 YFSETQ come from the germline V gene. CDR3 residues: CASAVSQGSRANVLTF. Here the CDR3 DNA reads TGCGCCAGCGCCGTCTCACAGGGGTCTAGGGCCAACGTCCTGACTTTC.